This TCR beta chain is drawn from a study of early T cells in non-severe SARS-CoV-2 infection. Findings of the study overall: Missing private and CD4 specificities, VDJdb matching favored anti-spike CD8 responses.

Germline CDR1 SGHAT, CDR2 FQNNGV. The CDR3 runs 17 residues. Trimming removed 2 bases from V and 6 bases from J; junction bases left unmatched: 14. This clonotype has a handful of counts. The antigen is undetermined. From the 5' RACE reads, TCRdb called clonotypes with MiXCR, one entry per CDR3 protein. The table shows about 21,000 distinct CDR3 sequences, with approximately 4.8% occurring only once. V usage is TRBV11-2 and J usage is TRBJ2-3; 7 positions agree with TRBD2. Specimen: whole blood. The TCR sequence derives from an adult who was a healthcare worker with PCR-confirmed SARS-CoV-2 infection or an uninfected control (not recorded which). In DNA, the CDR3 is TGTGCCAGCAGCTTATTGCCGGTGGGCGGGAGCGGTGATACGCAGTATTTT. It codes for CASSLLPVGGSGDTQYF.